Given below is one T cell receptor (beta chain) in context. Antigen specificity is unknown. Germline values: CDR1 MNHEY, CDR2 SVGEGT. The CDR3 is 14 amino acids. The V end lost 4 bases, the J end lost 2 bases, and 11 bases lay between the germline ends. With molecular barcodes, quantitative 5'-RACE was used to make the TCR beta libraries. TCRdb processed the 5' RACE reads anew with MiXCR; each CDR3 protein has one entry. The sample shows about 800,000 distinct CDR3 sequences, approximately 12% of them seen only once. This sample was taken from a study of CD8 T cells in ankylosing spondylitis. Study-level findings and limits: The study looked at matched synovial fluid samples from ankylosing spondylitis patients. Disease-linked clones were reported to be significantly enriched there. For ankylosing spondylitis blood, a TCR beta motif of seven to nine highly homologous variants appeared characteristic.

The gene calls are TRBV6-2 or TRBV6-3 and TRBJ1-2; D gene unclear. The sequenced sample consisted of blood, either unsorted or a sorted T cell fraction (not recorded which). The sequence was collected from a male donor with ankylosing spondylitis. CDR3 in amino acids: CASSSPESNYGYTF. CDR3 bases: TGTGCCAGCAGTTCCCCAGAGTCCAACTATGGCTACACCTTC.